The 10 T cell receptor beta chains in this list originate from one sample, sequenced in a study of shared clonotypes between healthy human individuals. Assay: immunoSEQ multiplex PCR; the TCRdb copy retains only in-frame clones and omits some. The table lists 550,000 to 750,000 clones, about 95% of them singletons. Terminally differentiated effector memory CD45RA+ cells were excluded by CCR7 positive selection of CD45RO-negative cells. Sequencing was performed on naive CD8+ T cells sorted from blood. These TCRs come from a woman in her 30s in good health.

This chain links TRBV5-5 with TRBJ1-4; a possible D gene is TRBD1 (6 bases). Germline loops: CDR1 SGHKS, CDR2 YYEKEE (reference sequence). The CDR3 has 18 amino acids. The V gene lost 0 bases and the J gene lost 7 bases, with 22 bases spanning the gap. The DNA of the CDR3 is TGTGCCAGCAGCTTGGCCCCGTACCAGGGGAGACGGGTTGAAAAACTGTTTTTT. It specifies CASSLAPYQGRRVEKLFF.

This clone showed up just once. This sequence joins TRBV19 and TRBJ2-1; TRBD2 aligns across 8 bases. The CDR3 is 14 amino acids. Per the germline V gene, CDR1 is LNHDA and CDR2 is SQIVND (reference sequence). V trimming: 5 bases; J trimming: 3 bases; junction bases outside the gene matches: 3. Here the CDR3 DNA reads TGTGCCAGTAGTCCGGGACTAGGCTACAATGAGCAGTTCTTC. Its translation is CASSPGLGYNEQFF. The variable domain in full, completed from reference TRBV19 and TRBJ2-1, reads DGGITQSPKYLFRKEGQNVTLSCEQNLNHDAMYWYRQDPGQGLRLIYYSQIVNDFQKGDIAEGYSVSREKKESFPLTVTSAQKNPTAFYLCASSPGLGYNEQFFGPGTRLTVL.

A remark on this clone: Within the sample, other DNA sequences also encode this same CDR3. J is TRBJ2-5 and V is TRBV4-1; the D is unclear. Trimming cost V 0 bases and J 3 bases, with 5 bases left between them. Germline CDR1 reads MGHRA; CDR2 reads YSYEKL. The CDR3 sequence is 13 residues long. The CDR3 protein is CASSQDGEETQYF. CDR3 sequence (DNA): TGCGCCAGCAGCCAAGATGGGGAAGAGACCCAGTACTTC.

CDR3: CASTPGLLAGGVSYNEQFF. Written as DNA, the CDR3 is TGTGCCAGTACCCCGGGGTTACTAGCGGGAGGCGTCTCCTACAATGAGCAGTTCTTC. The chain recombines TRBV19 with TRBJ2-1; TRBD2 agrees at 12 bases. Germline-derived CDR1 and CDR2 are LNHDA and SQIVND (reference sequence). The V gene end was trimmed by 7 bases and the J gene end by 0 bases; junction bases not matched to a gene: 13. The CDR3 loop spans 19 amino acids.

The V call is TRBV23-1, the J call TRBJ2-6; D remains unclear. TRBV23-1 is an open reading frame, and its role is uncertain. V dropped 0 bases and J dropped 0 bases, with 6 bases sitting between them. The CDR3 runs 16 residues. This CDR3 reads CASSQSRSSGANVLTF. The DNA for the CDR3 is TGCGCCAGCAGTCAATCCCGCAGCTCTGGGGCCAACGTCCTGACTTTC.

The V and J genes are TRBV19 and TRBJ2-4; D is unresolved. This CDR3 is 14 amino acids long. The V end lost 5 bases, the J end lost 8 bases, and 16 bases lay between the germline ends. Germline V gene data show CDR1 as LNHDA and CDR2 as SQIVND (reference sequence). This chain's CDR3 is CASSVLGGGHIQYF. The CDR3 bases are TGTGCCAGTAGTGTCCTAGGTGGCGGTCACATTCAGTACTTC.

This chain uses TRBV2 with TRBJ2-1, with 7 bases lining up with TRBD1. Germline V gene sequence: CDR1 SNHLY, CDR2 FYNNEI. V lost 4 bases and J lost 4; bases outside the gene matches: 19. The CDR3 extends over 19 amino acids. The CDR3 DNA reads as TGTGCCAGCAGTGGGCGACCGAGAGCGGACAGGAGGATATACAATGAGCAGTTCTTC. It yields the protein CASSGRPRADRRIYNEQFF.

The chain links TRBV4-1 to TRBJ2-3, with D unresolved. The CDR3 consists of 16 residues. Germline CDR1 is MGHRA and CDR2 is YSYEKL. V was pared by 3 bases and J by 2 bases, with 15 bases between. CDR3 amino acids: CASSQSPLATTDTQYF. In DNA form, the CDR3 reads TGCGCCAGCAGCCAGAGTCCCCTGGCGACCACAGATACGCAGTATTTT.

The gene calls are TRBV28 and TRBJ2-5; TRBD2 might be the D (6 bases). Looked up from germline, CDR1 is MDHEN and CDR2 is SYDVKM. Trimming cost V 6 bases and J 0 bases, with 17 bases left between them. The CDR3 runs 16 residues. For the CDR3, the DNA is TGTGCCAGCAGCTCTCATCGGGAGAAGTACCAAGAGACCCAGTACTTC. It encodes CASSSHREKYQETQYF. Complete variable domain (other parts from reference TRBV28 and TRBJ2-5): DVKVTQSSRYLVKRTGEKVFLECVQDMDHENMFWYRQDPGLGLRLIYFSYDVKMKEKGDIPEGYSVSREKKERFSLILESASTNQTSMYLCASSSHREKYQETQYFGPGTRLLVL.

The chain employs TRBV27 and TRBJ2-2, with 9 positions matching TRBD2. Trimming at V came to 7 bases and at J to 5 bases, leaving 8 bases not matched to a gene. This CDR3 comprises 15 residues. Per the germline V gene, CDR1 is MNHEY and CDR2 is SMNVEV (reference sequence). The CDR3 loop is CASTGREGKTGELFF. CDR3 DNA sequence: TGTGCCAGCACCGGGCGGGAGGGAAAGACCGGGGAGCTGTTTTTT.